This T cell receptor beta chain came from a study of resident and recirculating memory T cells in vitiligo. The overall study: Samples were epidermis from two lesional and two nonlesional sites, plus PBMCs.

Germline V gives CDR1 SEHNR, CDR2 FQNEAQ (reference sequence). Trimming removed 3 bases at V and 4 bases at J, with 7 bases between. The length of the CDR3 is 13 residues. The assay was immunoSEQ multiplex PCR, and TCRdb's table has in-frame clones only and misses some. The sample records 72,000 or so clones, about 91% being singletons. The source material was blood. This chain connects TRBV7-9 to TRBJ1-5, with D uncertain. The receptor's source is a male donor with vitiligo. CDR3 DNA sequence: TGTGCCAGCAGCTTTAGCGAGAATCAGCCCCAGCATTTT. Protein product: CASSFSENQPQHF.